This TCR beta chain appears in the sequencing data of a study of Graves' ophthalmopathy and Graves' hyperthyroidism (dated by TCRdb to the late 2010s). Study-level background: Peripheral blood was collected at initial diagnosis, before any treatment. To explore V-J signatures distinguishing ophthalmopathy from hyperthyroidism, a discovery set of approximately 100 patients (roughly 44 ophthalmopathy, over 55 stable hyperthyroidism) was enrolled. After sampling, hyperthyroidism patients received methimazole starting at 30 mg daily, and ophthalmopathy patients received high-dose intravenous methylprednisolone. In total, around 130 blood samples were TCR-sequenced: 40 to 45 ophthalmopathy, some 75 hyperthyroidism and some 17 hyperthyroidism-to-ophthalmopathy patients. For training and testing, the 100 or so patients in the discovery cohort were randomly divided in a 7:3 ratio. An independent validation cohort was composed of some 18 hyperthyroidism patients and 17 patients who later progressed from hyperthyroidism to ophthalmopathy. TCR beta repertoire signatures were used to distinguish Graves' ophthalmopathy from Graves' hyperthyroidism and to predict progression to ophthalmopathy. T-cell repertoires of thyroid tissue and blood were compared in 5 or 6 hyperthyroidism patients. Summary of the overall study and its limitations: Most expanded thyroid clonotypes with a frequency above 0.001 also appeared in blood, which suggests that blood repertoires may reflect the immune response in the thyroid. Sample size was not predetermined statistically, and investigators were not blinded to group allocation. In validation, the model predicted ophthalmopathy progression with over 60% sensitivity and 72.22% specificity; more than ten predicted patients were CT-confirmed with GO in a median of 6.5 months. The 13-signature model separated ophthalmopathy from stable hyperthyroidism with around 90% sensitivity and less than 83% specificity in cross-validation, and 80%/75% in the test set.

Inclusive of the bounding cysteine and phenylalanine, the CDR3 is 15 residues long. Only CDR3 DNA is held: 45 bases, read in frame from base 1. According to the germline V gene, CDR1 reads SGHRS and CDR2 reads YFSETQ. The V end loses 0 bases and the J end loses 0 bases, and a stretch of 8 bases separates them. TCR beta CDR3 regions were amplified from RNA transcripts for repertoire sequencing. HTBI primers and the Qiagen OneStep RT-PCR kit were used in a first-round RT-PCR, which was followed by a second-round multiplex PCR, size selection and purification. The libraries underwent paired-end sequencing with 100 bp reads on an Illumina HiSeq2000. For the original study's pipeline: SOAPnuke was used to process the reads, removing any read that contained adapters or uncalled bases, had a mean Phred below 15, or lacked an exact match to the constant primer or identifier. COPE v1.2.5 was used to merge the high-quality paired reads. Clonotypes were defined as unique nucleotide sequences and were aligned to IMGT TRB V, D and J references using MiTCR v1.1. The analysis was limited to V-J combinations with a frequency above 0.0001, which together covered 99.2% of repertoires. For each V-J combination, a TCR clonal expansion and chaos score was defined as the ratio of F50 clonal expansion to chaos observed in the TCRdist matrix. Features were reduced by Welch's t-statistics and random forest to approximately 12 V-J combinations, which fed a naive Bayes classifier. The Morisita-Horn index was used to measure how similar the thyroid and blood repertoires were. TCRdb redid the processing of the public reads, applying fastp at Q25 and MiXCR, and retained in-frame beta chains. Rows are unified per CDR3 protein, each entry keeping the most common DNA and genes. The V and J calls shown here were made by TCRdb, not taken from the authors' results. The table for this sample lists some 410,000 distinct CDR3 sequences; around 21% of them were counted only once. The top ten constitute 2.5% to 3.5% of the sample.

A patient counted as having stable hyperthyroidism if there was no progression to ophthalmopathy within 18 months of follow-up. The hyperthyroidism patients were 18 to 65 years old and newly diagnosed, with a disease duration of less than 2 months. Anyone with other autoimmune diseases, uncontrolled infections, pregnancy or lactation was excluded from the study. Clinical symptoms, serum thyroxine, TRAb, thyroid ultrasound and orbital computed tomography were used for diagnosis. Using Ficoll-Paque density gradient centrifugation, PBMCs were isolated from 10 ml of fresh peripheral blood. Total RNA was extracted using Trizol reagent, and RNA quality was checked on an Agilent 2100 Bioanalyzer. This clonotype was found a few times. The target of this receptor is not known. The record has no base qualities; no much larger clone is one base away.

The sequence came from a woman between 18 and 29 years old with stable Graves' hyperthyroidism. Donor details come from another sample of the same person, matched by shared clones. The source material was peripheral blood. The chain employs TRBV5-1 and TRBJ2-3; tentative D gene TRBD2, with 6 bases matching. The CDR3 protein: CASSLGGTSTDTQYF. The DNA is as follows: TGCGCCAGCAGCTTGGGCGGGACTAGCACAGATACGCAGTATTTT.